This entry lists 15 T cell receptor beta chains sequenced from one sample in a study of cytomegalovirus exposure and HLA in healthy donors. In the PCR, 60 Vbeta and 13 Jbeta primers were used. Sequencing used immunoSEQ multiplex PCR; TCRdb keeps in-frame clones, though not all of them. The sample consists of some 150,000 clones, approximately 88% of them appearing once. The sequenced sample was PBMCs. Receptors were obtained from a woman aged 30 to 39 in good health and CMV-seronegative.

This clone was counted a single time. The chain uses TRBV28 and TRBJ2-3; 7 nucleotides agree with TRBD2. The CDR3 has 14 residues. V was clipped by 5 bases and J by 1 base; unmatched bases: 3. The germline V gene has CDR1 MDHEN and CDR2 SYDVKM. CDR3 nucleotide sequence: TGTGCCAGCAGTAGCGGGGATCGCACAGATACGCAGTATTTT. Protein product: CASSSGDRTDTQYF. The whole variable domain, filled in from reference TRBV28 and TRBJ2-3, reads DVKVTQSSRYLVKRTGEKVFLECVQDMDHENMFWYRQDPGLGLRLIYFSYDVKMKEKGDIPEGYSVSREKKERFSLILESASTNQTSMYLCASSSGDRTDTQYFGPGTRLTVL.

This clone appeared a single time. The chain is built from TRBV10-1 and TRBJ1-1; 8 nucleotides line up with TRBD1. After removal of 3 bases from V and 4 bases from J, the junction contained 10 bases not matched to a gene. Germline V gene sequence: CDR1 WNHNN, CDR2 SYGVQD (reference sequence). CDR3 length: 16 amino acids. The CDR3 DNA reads TGCGCCAGCAGTGACTTACAGGGGGGACGCGGCACTGAAGCTTTCTTT. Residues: CASSDLQGGRGTEAFF.

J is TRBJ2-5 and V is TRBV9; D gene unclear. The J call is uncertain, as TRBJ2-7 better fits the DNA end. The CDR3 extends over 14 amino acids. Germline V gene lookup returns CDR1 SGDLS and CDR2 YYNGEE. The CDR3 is CASSVDPVPYEQYF. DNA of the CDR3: TGTGCCAGCAGCGTAGATCCGGTCCCCTACGAGCAGTACTTC.

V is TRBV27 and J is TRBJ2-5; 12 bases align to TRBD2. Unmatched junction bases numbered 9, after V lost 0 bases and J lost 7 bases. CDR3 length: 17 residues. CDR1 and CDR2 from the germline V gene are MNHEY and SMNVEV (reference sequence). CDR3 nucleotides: TGTGCCAGCAGTTTATCTCAACTAGCGGGAGGCCGAGGGACCCAGTACTTC. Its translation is CASSLSQLAGGRGTQYF.

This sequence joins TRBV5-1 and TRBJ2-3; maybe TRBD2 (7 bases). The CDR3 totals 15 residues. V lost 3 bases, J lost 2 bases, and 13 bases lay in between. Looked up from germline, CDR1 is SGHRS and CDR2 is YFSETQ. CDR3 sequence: CASSWQGRVTDTQYF. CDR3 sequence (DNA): TGCGCCAGCAGCTGGCAGGGGAGGGTCACAGATACGCAGTATTTT.

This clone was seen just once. The CDR3 sequence: CASSQIGRQRAKNIQYF. CDR3 nucleotide sequence: TGCGCCAGCAGCCAAATCGGTAGACAACGGGCCAAAAACATTCAGTACTTC. The rearrangement uses TRBV4-1 and TRBJ2-4; the D is unclear. CDR3 length: 17 residues. CDR1 is MGHRA and CDR2 is YSYEKL in the germline V gene. Trimming removed 2 bases at V and 1 base at J, with 15 bases between.

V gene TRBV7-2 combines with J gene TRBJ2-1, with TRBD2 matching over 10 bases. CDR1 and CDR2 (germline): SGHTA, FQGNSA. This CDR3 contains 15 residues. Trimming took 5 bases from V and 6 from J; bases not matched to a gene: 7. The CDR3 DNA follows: TGTGCCAGCAGCCCACAGCGGGGGGGCCTCAATGAGCAGTTCTTC. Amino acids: CASSPQRGGLNEQFF.

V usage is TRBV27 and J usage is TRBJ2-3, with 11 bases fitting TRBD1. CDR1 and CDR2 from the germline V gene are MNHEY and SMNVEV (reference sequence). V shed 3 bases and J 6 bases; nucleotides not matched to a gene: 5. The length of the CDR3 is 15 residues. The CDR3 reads CASSFGTGGTDTQYF. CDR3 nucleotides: TGTGCCAGCAGTTTCGGGACAGGGGGTACGGATACGCAGTATTTT.

The CDR3 DNA sequence: TGTGCCAGCAGCTTAGGAGGGGGCGCTTTTGTGGAGACCCAGTACTTC. Protein: CASSLGGGAFVETQYF. This chain connects TRBV7-9 to TRBJ2-5; 7 bases match TRBD1. Trimming took 1 base from V and 5 from J; bases not matched to a gene: 10. The CDR3 totals 16 residues. CDR1 SEHNR and CDR2 FQNEAQ come from the germline V gene (reference sequence).

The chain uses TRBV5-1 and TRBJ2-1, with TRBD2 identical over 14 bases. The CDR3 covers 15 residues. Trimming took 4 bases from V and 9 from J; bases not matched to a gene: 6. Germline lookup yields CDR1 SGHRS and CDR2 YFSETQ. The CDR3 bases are TGCGCCAGCAGCCCGGGACTAGCGGGAGTTATTGAGCAGTTCTTC. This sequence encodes CASSPGLAGVIEQFF.

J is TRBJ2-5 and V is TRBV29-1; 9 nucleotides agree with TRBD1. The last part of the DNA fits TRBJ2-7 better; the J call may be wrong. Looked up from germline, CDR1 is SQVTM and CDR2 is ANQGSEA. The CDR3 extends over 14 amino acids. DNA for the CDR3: TGCAGCGTCGTGTTACAGGGGGCAGTAGGCGAGCAGTACTTC. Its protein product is CSVVLQGAVGEQYF.

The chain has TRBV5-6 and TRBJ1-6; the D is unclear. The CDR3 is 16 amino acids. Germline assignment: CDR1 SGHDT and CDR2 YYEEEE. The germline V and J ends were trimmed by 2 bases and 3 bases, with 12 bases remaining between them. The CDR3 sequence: CASSFSGRRYNSPLHF. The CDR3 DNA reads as TGTGCCAGCAGCTTTTCTGGGCGCCGCTATAATTCACCCCTCCACTTT.

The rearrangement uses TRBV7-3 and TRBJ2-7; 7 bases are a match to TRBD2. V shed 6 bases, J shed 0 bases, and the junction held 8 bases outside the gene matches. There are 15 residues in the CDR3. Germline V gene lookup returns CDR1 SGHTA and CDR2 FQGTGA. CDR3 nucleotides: TGTGCCAGCAGTTTCAGCGGGGCCAGCTCCTACGAGCAGTACTTC. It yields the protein CASSFSGASSYEQYF.

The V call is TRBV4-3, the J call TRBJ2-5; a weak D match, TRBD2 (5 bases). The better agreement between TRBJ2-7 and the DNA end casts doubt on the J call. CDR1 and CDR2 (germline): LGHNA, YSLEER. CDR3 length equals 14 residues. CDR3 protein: CASSLRTGGYEQYF. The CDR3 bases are TGCGCCAGCAGCCTAAGGACTGGAGGTTACGAGCAGTACTTC.

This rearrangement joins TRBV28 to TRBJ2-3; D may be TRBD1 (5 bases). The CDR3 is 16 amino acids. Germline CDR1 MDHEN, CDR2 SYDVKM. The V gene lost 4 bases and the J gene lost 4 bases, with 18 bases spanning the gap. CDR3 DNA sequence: TGTGCCAGCAGTTCCGGACAAGCTCACGCGGCAGATACGCAGTATTTT. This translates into CASSSGQAHAADTQYF. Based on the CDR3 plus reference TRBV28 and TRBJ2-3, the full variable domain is DVKVTQSSRYLVKRTGEKVFLECVQDMDHENMFWYRQDPGLGLRLIYFSYDVKMKEKGDIPEGYSVSREKKERFSLILESASTNQTSMYLCASSSGQAHAADTQYFGPGTRLTVL.